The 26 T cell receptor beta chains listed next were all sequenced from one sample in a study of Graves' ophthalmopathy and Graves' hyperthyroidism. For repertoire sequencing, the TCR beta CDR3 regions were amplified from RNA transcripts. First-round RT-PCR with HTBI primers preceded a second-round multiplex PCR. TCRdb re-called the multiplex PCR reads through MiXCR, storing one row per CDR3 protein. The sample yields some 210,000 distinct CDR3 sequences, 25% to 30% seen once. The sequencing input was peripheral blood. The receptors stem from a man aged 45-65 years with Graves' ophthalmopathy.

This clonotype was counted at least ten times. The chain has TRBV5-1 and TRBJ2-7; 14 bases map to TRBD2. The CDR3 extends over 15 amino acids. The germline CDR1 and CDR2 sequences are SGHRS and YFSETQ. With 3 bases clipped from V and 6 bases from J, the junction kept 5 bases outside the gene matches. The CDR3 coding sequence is TGCGCCAGCAGCTCGACTAGCGGGAGGGCCTCCGAGCAGTACTTC. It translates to CASSSTSGRASEQYF.

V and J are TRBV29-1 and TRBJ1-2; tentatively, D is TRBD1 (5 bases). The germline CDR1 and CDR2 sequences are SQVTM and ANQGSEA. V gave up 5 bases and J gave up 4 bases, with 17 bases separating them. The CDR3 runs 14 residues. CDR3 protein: CSVLPGTFRYGYTF. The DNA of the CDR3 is TGCAGCGTTTTACCCGGGACCTTTCGCTATGGCTACACCTTC.

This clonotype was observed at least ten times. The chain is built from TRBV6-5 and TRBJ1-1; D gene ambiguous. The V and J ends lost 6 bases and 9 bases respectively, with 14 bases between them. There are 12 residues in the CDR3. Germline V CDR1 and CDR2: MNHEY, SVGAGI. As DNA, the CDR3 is TGTGCCAGCAGCCCTGGCCCGGGTAAAGCTTTCTTT. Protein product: CASSPGPGKAFF.

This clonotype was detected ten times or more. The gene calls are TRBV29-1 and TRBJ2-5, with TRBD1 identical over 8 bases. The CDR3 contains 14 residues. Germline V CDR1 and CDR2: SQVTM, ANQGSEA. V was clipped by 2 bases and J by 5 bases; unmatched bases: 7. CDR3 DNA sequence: TGCAGCGTTGAATCATCAGGGGGCTGGGAGACCCAGTACTTC. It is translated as CSVESSGGWETQYF.

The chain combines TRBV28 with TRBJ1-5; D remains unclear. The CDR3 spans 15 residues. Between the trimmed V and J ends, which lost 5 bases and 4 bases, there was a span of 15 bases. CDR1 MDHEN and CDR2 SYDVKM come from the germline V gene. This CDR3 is CASSREEISNQPQHF. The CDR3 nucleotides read TGTGCCAGCAGTCGAGAAGAGATATCGAATCAGCCCCAGCATTTT.

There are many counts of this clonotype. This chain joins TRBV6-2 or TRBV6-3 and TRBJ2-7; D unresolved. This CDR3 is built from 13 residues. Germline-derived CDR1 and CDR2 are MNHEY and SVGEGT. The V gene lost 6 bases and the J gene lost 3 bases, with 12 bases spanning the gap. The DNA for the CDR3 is TGTGCCAGCAGCCCTGCCAGGATCTACGAGCAGTACTTC. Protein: CASSPARIYEQYF.

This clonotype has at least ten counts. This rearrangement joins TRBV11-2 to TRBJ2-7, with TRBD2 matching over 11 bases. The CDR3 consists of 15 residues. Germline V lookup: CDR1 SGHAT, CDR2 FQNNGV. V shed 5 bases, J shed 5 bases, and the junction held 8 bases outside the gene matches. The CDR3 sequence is CASSEPGTSGHEQYF. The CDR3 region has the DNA TGTGCCAGCAGCGAACCCGGGACTAGCGGACACGAGCAGTACTTC.

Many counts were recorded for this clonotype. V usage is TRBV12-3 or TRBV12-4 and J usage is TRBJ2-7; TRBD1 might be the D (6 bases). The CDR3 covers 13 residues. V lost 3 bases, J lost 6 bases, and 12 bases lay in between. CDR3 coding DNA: TGTGCCAGCAGTTTCCGAGGGGGAGTCGAGCAGTACTTC. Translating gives CASSFRGGVEQYF.

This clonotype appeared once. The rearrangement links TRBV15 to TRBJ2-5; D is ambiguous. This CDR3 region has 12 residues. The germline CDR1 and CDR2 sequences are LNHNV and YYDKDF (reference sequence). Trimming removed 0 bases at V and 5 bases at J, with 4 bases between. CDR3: CATSRDSETQYF. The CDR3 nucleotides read TGTGCCACCAGCAGAGATTCCGAGACCCAGTACTTC.

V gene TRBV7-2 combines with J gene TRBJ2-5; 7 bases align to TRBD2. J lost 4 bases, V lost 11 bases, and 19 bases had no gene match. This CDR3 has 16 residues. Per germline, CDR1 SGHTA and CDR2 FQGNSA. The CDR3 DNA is TGTGCCTGGAGTGGGGCATGGCGGGAGATTCGAGAGACCCAGTACTTC. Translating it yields CAWSGAWREIRETQYF.

The CDR3 reads CASSSSGFVWPQHF. CDR3 DNA sequence: TGTGCCAGCAGCTCGTCAGGGTTTGTCTGGCCCCAGCATTTT. This chain connects TRBV7-2 to TRBJ1-5; perhaps TRBD1 as D (5 bases). Trimming took off 4 bases at V and 9 bases at J, with 16 bases between the two ends. The CDR3 has 14 amino acids. Per the germline V gene, CDR1 is SGHTA and CDR2 is FQGNSA.

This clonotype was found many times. The CDR3 bases are TGTGCCAGTTCGGTCGCCTCTTGGGCGGAGACCCAGTACTTC. Translation: CASSVASWAETQYF. The chain recombines TRBV19 with TRBJ2-5; D is unclear. Germline V gene sequence: CDR1 LNHDA, CDR2 SQIVND (reference sequence). This CDR3 contains 14 residues. Trimming removed 8 bases at V and 5 bases at J, with 18 bases between.

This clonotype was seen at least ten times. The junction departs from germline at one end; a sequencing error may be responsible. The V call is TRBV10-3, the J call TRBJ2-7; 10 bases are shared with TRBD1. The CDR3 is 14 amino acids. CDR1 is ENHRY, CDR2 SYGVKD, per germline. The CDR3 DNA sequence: TGTGCCATCAGGTCCGGGACAGGGGTACTAGCGCCAGTCTTC. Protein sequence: CAIRSGTGVLAPVF.

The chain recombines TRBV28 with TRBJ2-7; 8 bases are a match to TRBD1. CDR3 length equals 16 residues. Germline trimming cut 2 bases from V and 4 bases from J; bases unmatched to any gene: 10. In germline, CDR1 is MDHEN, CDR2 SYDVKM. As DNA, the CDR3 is TGTGCCAGCAGTTTAGGTGCAGGGGGCGACTATTACGAGCAGTACTTC. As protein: CASSLGAGGDYYEQYF.

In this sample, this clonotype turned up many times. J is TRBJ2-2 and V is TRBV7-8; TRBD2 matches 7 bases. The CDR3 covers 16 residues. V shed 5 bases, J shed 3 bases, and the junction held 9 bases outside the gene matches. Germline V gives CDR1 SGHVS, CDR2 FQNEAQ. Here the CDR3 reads CASSRGLVGDTGELFF. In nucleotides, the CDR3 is TGTGCCAGCAGCCGAGGACTAGTGGGGGACACCGGGGAGCTGTTTTTT. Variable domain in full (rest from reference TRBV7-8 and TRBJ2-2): GAGVSQSPRYKVAKRGQDVALRCDPISGHVSLFWYQQALGQGPEFLTYFQNEAQLDKSGLPSDRFFAERPEGSVSTLKIQRTQQEDSAVYLCASSRGLVGDTGELFFGEGSRLTVL.

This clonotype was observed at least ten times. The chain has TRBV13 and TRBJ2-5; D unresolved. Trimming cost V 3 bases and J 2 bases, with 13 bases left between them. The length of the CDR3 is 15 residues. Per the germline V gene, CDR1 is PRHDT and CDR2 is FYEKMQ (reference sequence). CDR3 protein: CASSLSYQHQETQYF. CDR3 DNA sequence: TGTGCCAGCAGCTTGAGCTACCAGCATCAAGAGACCCAGTACTTC.

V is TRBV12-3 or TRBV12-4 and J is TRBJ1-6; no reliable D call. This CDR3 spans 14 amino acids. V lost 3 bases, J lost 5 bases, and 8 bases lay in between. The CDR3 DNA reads TGTGCCAGCAGTTTGCGGCTGAATAATTCACCCCTCCACTTT. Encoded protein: CASSLRLNNSPLHF.

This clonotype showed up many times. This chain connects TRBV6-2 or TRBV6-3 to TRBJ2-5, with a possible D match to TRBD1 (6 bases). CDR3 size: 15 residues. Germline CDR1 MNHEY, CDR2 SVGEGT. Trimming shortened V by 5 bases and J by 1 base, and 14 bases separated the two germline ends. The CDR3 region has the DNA TGTGCCAGCAGTAAACCGACAGGACCCCAAGAGACCCAGTACTTC. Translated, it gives CASSKPTGPQETQYF.

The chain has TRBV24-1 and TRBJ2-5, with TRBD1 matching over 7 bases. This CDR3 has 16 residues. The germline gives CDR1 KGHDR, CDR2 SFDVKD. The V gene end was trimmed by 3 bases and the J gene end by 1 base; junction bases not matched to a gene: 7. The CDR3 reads CATSDRKRGLQETQYF. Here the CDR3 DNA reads TGTGCCACCAGTGATAGGAAGAGGGGGCTCCAAGAGACCCAGTACTTC.

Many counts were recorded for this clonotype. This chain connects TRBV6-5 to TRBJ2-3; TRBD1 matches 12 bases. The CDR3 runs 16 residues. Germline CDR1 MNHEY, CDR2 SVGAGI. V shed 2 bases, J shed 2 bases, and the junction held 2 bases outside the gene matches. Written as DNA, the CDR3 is TGTGCCAGCAGTTACCGGGGACAGGGGGCCACAGATACGCAGTATTTT. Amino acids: CASSYRGQGATDTQYF.

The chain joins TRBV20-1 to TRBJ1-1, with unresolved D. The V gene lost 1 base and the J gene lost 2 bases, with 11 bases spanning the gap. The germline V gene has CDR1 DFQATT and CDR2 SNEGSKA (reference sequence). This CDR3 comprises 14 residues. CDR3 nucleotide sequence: TGCAGTGCTAGAGTCGCCAGACAAAACACTGAAGCTTTCTTT. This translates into CSARVARQNTEAFF.

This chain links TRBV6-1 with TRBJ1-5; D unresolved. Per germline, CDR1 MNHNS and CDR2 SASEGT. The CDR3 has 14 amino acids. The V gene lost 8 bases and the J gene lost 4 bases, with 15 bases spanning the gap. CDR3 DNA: TGTGCCAGCGTAGGACCGGACTCGAATCAGCCCCAGCATTTT. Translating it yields CASVGPDSNQPQHF.

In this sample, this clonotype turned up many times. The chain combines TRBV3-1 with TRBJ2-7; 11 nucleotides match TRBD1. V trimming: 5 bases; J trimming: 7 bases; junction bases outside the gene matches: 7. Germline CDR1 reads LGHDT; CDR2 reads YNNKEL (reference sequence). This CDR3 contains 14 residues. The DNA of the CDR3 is TGTGCCAGCAGCGACGGACAGGGGGCTGATGAGCAGTACTTC. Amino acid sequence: CASSDGQGADEQYF.

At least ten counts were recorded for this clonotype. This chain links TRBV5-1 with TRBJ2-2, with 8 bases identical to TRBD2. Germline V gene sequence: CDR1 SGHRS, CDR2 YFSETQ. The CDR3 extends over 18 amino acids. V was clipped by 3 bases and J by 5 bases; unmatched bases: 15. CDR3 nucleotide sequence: TGCGCCAGCAGCTCGGGGGAGACCACTAGCGGTAAAACCGGGGAGCTGTTTTTT. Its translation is CASSSGETTSGKTGELFF.

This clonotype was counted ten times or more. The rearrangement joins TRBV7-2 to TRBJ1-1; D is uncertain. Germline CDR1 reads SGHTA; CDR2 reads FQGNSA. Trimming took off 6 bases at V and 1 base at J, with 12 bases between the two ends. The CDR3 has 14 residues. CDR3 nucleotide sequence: TGTGCCAGCAGGCTCACCAGTTCGAACACTGAAGCTTTCTTT. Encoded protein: CASRLTSSNTEAFF.

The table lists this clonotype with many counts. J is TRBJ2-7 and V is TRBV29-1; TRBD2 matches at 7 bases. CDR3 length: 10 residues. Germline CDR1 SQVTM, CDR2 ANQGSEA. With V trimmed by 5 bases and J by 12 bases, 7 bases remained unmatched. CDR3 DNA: TGCAGCGTTCTGGCGGGAGAGAGGTACTTC. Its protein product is CSVLAGERYF.